The 27 T cell receptor beta chains reported below all come from one sample, sequenced in a study of lymphopenia after photon versus proton radiotherapy. Some clones are missing from TCRdb's copy, which holds only in-frame ones; the method was immunoSEQ multiplex PCR. The sample contains some 38,000 clones, 90% to 95% of which appear only once. Sequences were derived from peripheral blood, sampled from a patient treated with photon-based radiotherapy. The receptors stem from a man aged 55 to 70 with cholangiocarcinoma.

The chain joins TRBV7-3 to TRBJ2-3, with 9 bases lining up with TRBD1. Trimming cost V 5 bases and J 4 bases; bases outside gene matches: 10. CDR1 and CDR2 from the germline V gene are SGHTA and FQGTGA. This CDR3 is 16 amino acids long. The CDR3 region has the DNA TGTGCCAGCAGCCCCTCCGGGACAGGGTCCGCAGATACGCAGTATTTT. It is translated as CASSPSGTGSADTQYF.

The chain uses TRBV11-2 and TRBJ1-4; TRBD1 might be the D (6 bases). V lost 1 base and J 8 bases, leaving 14 bases between the germline ends. CDR1 is SGHAT and CDR2 is FQNNGV in the germline V gene. This CDR3 contains 15 residues. This chain's CDR3 is CASSLGPGAGEKLFF. CDR3 nucleotide sequence: TGTGCCAGCAGCTTAGGACCGGGGGCAGGGGAAAAACTGTTTTTT.

The chain has TRBV5-1 and TRBJ2-6; a possible D gene is TRBD1 (5 bases). The CDR3 runs to 16 residues. CDR1 SGHRS and CDR2 YFSETQ come from the germline V gene. V was trimmed by 4 bases and J by 1 base, leaving 12 bases between them. The CDR3 sequence: CASSDPTESGANVLTF. CDR3 DNA sequence: TGCGCCAGCAGCGACCCGACAGAATCTGGGGCCAACGTCCTGACTTTC.

The rearrangement uses TRBV20-1 and TRBJ2-7; unclear D gene. The germline CDR1 and CDR2 sequences are DFQATT and SNEGSKA (reference sequence). The length of the CDR3 is 10 residues. Trimming removed 4 bases at V and 7 bases at J, with 8 bases between. CDR3 sequence: CSATAREQYF. CDR3 nucleotide sequence: TGCAGTGCTACCGCTAGAGAGCAGTACTTC.

The chain combines TRBV5-1 with TRBJ2-2; TRBD1 is a possible D gene (5 bases). Per the germline V gene, CDR1 is SGHRS and CDR2 is YFSETQ. This CDR3 comprises 15 residues. The germline V and J ends were trimmed by 0 bases and 6 bases, with 12 bases remaining between them. The CDR3 DNA reads TGCGCCAGCAGCTTGGGTAACCCAGGGTCCGGGGAGCTGTTTTTT. Translated: CASSLGNPGSGELFF.

The chain employs TRBV27 and TRBJ2-3; 7 positions agree with TRBD2. The CDR3 has 13 amino acids. Germline-derived CDR1 and CDR2 are MNHEY and SMNVEV (reference sequence). With V trimmed by 6 bases and J by 1 base, 1 base remained unmatched. CDR3 amino acids: CASSLAGTDTQYF. The DNA for the CDR3 is TGTGCCAGCAGCCTAGCGGGCACAGATACGCAGTATTTT.

The gene calls are TRBV7-6 and TRBJ2-1, with D unclear. Germline V gene data show CDR1 as SGHVS and CDR2 as FNYEAQ. The CDR3 covers 13 residues. V was trimmed by 4 bases and J by 9 bases, leaving 13 bases between them. Here the CDR3 DNA reads TGTGCCAGCAGCTATCAACCCTGGGTTGAGCAGTTCTTC. Protein sequence: CASSYQPWVEQFF.

The chain carries TRBV9 and TRBJ1-6, with unresolved D. V shed 1 base and J shed 7 bases, with 9 bases lying between them. The V gene's germline CDR1 is SGDLS and CDR2 YYNGEE. CDR3 size: 14 residues. The CDR3, as DNA: TGTGCCAGCAGCGTAAATCAGGACAATTCACCCCTCCACTTT. This gives the protein CASSVNQDNSPLHF.

The gene calls are TRBV28 and TRBJ2-1, with 9 bases identical to TRBD1. V lost 4 bases and J lost 4; bases outside the gene matches: 5. The CDR3 contains 15 residues. Germline assignment: CDR1 MDHEN and CDR2 SYDVKM. CDR3 amino acids: CASSSGQGPYNEQFF. The CDR3 DNA reads TGTGCCAGCAGTTCCGGACAGGGGCCATACAATGAGCAGTTCTTC.

The genes are TRBV19 and TRBJ2-3, with TRBD2 identical over 8 bases. Per germline, CDR1 LNHDA and CDR2 SQIVND (reference sequence). Losses at the gene ends were 6 bases for V and 3 bases for J; bases not matched to a gene: 2. The CDR3 totals 13 residues. The CDR3 region has the DNA TGTGCCAGTAGGCGGGAGGCTACAGATACGCAGTATTTT. Amino acid sequence: CASRREATDTQYF.

The rearrangement uses TRBV28 and TRBJ1-1; D unresolved. There are 13 residues in the CDR3. Trimming took off 6 bases at V and 5 bases at J, with 13 bases between the two ends. The germline gives CDR1 MDHEN, CDR2 SYDVKM. The CDR3 coding sequence is TGTGCCAGCAGCGAACGAATGAGAACTGAAGCTTTCTTT. This encodes CASSERMRTEAFF. Filled out from reference TRBV28 and TRBJ1-1, the complete variable domain reads DVKVTQSSRYLVKRTGEKVFLECVQDMDHENMFWYRQDPGLGLRLIYFSYDVKMKEKGDIPEGYSVSREKKERFSLILESASTNQTSMYLCASSERMRTEAFFGQGTRLTVV.

The CDR3 sequence: CASSVEPSNQPQHF. The DNA for the CDR3 is TGTGCCAGCAGCGTAGAACCTAGCAATCAGCCCCAGCATTTT. This chain connects TRBV9 to TRBJ1-5; D call uncertain. The V and J ends lost 0 bases and 0 bases respectively, with 4 bases between them. The CDR3 contains 14 residues. Germline V lookup: CDR1 SGDLS, CDR2 YYNGEE.

V gene TRBV9 combines with J gene TRBJ1-2; D not resolved. The CDR3 extends over 16 amino acids. Trimming removed 0 bases at V and 7 bases at J, with 19 bases between. CDR1 is SGDLS, CDR2 YYNGEE, per germline. CDR3 coding DNA: TGTGCCAGCAGCGTAGGGTACAGCCCGTGGTCCGGTGGCTACACCTTC. Translating gives CASSVGYSPWSGGYTF.

This chain's CDR3 is CASSSTGGPLGEQYF. The CDR3 DNA reads TGTGCCAGCAGCTCAACAGGGGGCCCCCTGGGCGAGCAGTACTTC. The V and J genes are TRBV9 and TRBJ2-7, with 9 bases that match TRBD1. There are 15 residues in the CDR3. The V and J ends lost 4 bases and 6 bases, in that order; junction bases with no gene match: 11. In germline, CDR1 is SGDLS, CDR2 YYNGEE.

This rearrangement joins TRBV11-2 to TRBJ2-1, with D unclear. The germline CDR1 and CDR2 sequences are SGHAT and FQNNGV. Trimming removed 2 bases at V and 0 bases at J, with 14 bases between. CDR3 length: 17 residues. CDR3 sequence reads: CASSLLGQASSYNEQFF. In DNA, the CDR3 is TGTGCCAGCAGCTTATTAGGGCAGGCAAGCTCCTACAATGAGCAGTTCTTC.

DNA of the CDR3: TGTGCTAGTGGTTTGGTCGGCGCAGGGGCTGGCGAGCAGTACTTC. It translates to CASGLVGAGAGEQYF. V and J are TRBV12-5 and TRBJ2-7, with D possibly TRBD1 on 6 matching bases. The CDR3 extends over 15 amino acids. From germline, CDR1 is LGHNT and CDR2 FRNRAP. Trimming removed 0 bases from V and 6 bases from J, with 15 bases in between.

The chain combines TRBV7-2 with TRBJ2-2; TRBD2 is a possible D gene (7 bases). Germline loops: CDR1 SGHTA, CDR2 FQGNSA. V shed 5 bases and J shed 2 bases, with 15 bases lying between them. The CDR3 covers 16 residues. The CDR3 DNA sequence: TGTGCCAGCAGCCGGCTGGGGGGGCCAAACACCGGGGAGCTGTTTTTT. Residues: CASSRLGGPNTGELFF.

V and J are TRBV4-1 and TRBJ1-6; TRBD1 aligns across 8 bases. V shed 0 bases, J shed 9 bases, and the junction held 4 bases outside the gene matches. Germline V gene data show CDR1 as MGHRA and CDR2 as YSYEKL. The CDR3 consists of 15 residues. As DNA, the CDR3 is TGCGCCAGCAGCCAAGAGGACAGGGAGGCTTCACCCCTCCACTTT. It is translated as CASSQEDREASPLHF.

This chain joins TRBV6-1 and TRBJ2-7, with 11 bases aligning to TRBD2. The V gene's germline CDR1 is MNHNS and CDR2 SASEGT. The CDR3 extends over 16 amino acids. Trimming took 0 bases from V and 2 from J; bases not matched to a gene: 3. This CDR3 reads CASSEAATSGAYEQYF. The CDR3 DNA sequence: TGTGCCAGCAGTGAAGCAGCGACTAGCGGGGCCTACGAGCAGTACTTC.

This chain connects TRBV18 to TRBJ2-3; no definite D call. This CDR3 region has 17 residues. Germline V gene sequence: CDR1 KGHSH, CDR2 LQKENI. The ends were cut back, 6 bases at V and 0 bases at J, with 19 bases in the middle. The CDR3 loop reads CASSPNPARASTDTQYF. CDR3 bases: TGTGCCAGCTCCCCAAATCCGGCCCGGGCAAGCACAGATACGCAGTATTTT.

The V and J genes are TRBV29-1 and TRBJ1-6, with a possible D match to TRBD1 (5 bases). The CDR3 covers 13 residues. V was shortened by 7 bases and J by 8 bases, with 15 bases between the two germline ends. Per the germline V gene, CDR1 is SQVTM and CDR2 is ANQGSEA. CDR3 in DNA: TGCAGCGCCCAGAGGACATCTGATTCACCCCTCCACTTT. Translation gives CSAQRTSDSPLHF.

This clone was observed a few times. This sequence joins TRBV11-3 and TRBJ2-7; D could derive from TRBD1 or TRBD2 (5 bases each). Trimming took 5 bases from V and 7 from J, leaving 15 bases between them. Germline CDR1 reads SGHNT; CDR2 reads YENEEA. There are 13 residues in the CDR3. CDR3 protein: CASSRGPGREQYF. The CDR3 DNA is TGTGCCAGCAGCCGGGGCCCTGGTAGAGAGCAGTACTTC.

V is TRBV27 and J is TRBJ1-6; D possibly corresponds to TRBD1 (5 bases). This CDR3 spans 14 amino acids. CDR1 and CDR2 from the germline V gene are MNHEY and SMNVEV (reference sequence). V lost 3 bases, J lost 13 bases, and 16 bases lay in between. The CDR3 DNA reads TGTGCCAGCAGTTTTGGGACGACCGATTTTCCCCTCCACTTT. It specifies CASSFGTTDFPLHF.

The chain employs TRBV4-1 and TRBJ2-1; 8 bases match TRBD2. V shed 4 bases, J shed 8 bases, and the junction held 16 bases outside the gene matches. This CDR3 has 17 amino acids. Per germline, CDR1 MGHRA and CDR2 YSYEKL. The CDR3 DNA sequence: TGCGCCAGCAGCCCTATCTTTCGGGAGGGGCAGTGGGATGAGCAGTTCTTC. Its protein is CASSPIFREGQWDEQFF.

The chain couples TRBV15 to TRBJ2-7; no reliable D call. Deletions cut 0 bases from V and 4 bases from J, with 13 bases between. The germline CDR1 and CDR2 sequences are LNHNV and YYDKDF (reference sequence). The CDR3 has 15 amino acids. CDR3 in amino acids: CATSRDLNSPYEQYF. CDR3 nucleotides: TGTGCCACCAGCAGAGATCTGAACTCGCCTTACGAGCAGTACTTC.

The chain is built from TRBV9 and TRBJ1-6; no clear D gene. V lost 0 bases and J lost 7, with 8 bases in between. This CDR3 is 14 amino acids long. The germline gives CDR1 SGDLS, CDR2 YYNGEE. The CDR3 coding sequence is TGTGCCAGCAGCGTAGCTTTAGGAAATTCACCCCTCCACTTT. This codes for CASSVALGNSPLHF.

This clone has just one count. The chain couples TRBV27 to TRBJ2-6; D call uncertain. Germline CDR1 and CDR2: MNHEY and SMNVEV (reference sequence). V was shortened by 3 bases and J by 1 base, with 1 base between the two germline ends. This CDR3 region has 13 residues. The CDR3 region is CASSFSGANVLTF. CDR3 DNA: TGTGCCAGCAGTTTTTCTGGGGCCAACGTCCTGACTTTC.